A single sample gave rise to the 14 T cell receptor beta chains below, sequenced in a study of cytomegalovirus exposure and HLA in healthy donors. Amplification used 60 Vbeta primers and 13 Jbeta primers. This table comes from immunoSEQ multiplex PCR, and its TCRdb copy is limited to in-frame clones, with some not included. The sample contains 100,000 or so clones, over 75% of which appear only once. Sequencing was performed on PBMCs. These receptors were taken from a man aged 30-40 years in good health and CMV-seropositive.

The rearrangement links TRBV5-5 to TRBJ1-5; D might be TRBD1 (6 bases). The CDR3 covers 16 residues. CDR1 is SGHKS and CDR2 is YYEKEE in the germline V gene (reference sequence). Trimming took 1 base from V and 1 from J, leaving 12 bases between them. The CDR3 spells CASSLRGTGSNQPQHF. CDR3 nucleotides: TGTGCCAGCAGCTTGAGGGGGACGGGCAGCAATCAGCCCCAGCATTTT.

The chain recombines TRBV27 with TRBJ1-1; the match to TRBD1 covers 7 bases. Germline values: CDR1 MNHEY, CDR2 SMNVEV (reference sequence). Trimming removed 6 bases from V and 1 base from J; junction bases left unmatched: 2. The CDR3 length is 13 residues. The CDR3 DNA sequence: TGTGCCAGCAGGAGACAGGGGAACACTGAAGCTTTCTTT. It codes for CASRRQGNTEAFF.

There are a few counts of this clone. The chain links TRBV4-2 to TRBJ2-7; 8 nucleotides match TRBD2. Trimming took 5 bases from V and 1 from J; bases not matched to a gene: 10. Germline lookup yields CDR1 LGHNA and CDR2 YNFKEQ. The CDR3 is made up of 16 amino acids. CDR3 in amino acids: CASSMHSGAGSYEQYF. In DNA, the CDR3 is TGTGCCAGCAGCATGCATAGCGGGGCGGGTTCCTACGAGCAGTACTTC.

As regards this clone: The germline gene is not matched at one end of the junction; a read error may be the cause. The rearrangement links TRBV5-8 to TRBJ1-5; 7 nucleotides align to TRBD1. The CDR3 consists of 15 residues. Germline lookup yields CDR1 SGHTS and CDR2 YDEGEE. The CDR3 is CASSLLLGGKQPQHF. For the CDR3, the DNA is TGTGCCAGCAGCTTGTTGCTAGGGGGCAAACAGCCCCAGCATTTT.

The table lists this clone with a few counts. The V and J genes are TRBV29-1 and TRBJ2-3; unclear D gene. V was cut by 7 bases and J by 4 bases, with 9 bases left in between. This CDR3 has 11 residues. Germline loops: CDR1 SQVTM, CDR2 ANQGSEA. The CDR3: CSGGIADTQYF. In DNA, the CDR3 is TGCAGCGGCGGCATAGCAGATACGCAGTATTTT.

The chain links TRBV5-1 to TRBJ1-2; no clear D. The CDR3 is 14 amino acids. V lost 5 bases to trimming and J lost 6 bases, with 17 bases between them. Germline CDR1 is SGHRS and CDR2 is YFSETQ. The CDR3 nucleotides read TGCGCCAGCAGTCAAGGAGATGGCGAGGATGGCTACACCTTC. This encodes CASSQGDGEDGYTF.

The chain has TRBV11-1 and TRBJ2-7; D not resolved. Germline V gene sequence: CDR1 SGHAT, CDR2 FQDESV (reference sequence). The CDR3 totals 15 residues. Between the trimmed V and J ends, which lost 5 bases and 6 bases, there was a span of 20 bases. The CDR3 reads CASSPTPPISSEQYF. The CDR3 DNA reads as TGTGCCAGCAGCCCCACACCCCCCATTTCCAGCGAGCAGTACTTC.

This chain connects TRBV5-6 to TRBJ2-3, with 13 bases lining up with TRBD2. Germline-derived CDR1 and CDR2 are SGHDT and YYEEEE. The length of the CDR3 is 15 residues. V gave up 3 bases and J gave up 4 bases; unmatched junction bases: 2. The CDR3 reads CASSSGLAGSDTQYF. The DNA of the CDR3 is TGTGCCAGCAGCTCGGGACTAGCGGGGTCAGATACGCAGTATTTT.

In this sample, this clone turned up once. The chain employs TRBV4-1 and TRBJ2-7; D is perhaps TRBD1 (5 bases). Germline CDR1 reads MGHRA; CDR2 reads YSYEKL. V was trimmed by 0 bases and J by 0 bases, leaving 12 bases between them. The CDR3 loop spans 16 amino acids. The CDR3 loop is CASSQDPRQYSYEQYF. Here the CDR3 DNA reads TGCGCCAGCAGCCAAGATCCAAGACAGTACTCCTACGAGCAGTACTTC.

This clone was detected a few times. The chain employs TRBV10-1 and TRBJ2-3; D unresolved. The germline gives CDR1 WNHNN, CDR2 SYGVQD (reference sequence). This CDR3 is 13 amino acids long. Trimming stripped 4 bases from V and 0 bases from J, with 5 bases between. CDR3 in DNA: TGCGCCAGCAGTGCCATGAGCACAGATACGCAGTATTTT. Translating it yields CASSAMSTDTQYF.

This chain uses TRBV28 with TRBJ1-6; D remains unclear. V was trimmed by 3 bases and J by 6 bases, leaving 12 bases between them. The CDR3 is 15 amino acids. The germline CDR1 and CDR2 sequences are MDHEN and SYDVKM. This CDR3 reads CASSFAEYGNSPLHF. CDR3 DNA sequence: TGTGCCAGCAGTTTCGCGGAGTATGGTAATTCACCCCTCCACTTT.

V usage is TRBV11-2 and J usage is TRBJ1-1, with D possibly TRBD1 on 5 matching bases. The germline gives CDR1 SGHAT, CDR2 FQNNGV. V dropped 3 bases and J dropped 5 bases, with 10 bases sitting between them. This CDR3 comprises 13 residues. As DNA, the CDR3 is TGTGCCAGCAGCTTTAATAGGGGTACTGAAGCTTTCTTT. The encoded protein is CASSFNRGTEAFF.

The chain's CDR3 is CASSFQGATLAFF. The CDR3 DNA reads as TGTGCCAGCAGTTTCCAGGGGGCGACTCTGGCTTTCTTT. The chain recombines TRBV2 with TRBJ1-1, with 8 nucleotides matching TRBD1. Looked up from germline, CDR1 is SNHLY and CDR2 is FYNNEI. The CDR3 length is 13 residues. Trimming at V came to 5 bases and at J to 11 bases, leaving 10 bases not matched to a gene.

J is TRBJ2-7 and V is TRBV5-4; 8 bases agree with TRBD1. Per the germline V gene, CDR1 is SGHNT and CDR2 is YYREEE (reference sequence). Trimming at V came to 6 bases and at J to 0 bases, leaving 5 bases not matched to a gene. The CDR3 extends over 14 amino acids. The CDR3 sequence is CASNSGGISYEQYF. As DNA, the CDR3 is TGTGCCAGCAATTCAGGGGGCATCTCCTACGAGCAGTACTTC. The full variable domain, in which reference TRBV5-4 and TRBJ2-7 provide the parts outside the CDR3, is ETGVTQSPTHLIKTRGQQVTLRCSSQSGHNTVSWYQQALGQGPQFIFQYYREEENGRGNFPPRFSGLQFPNYSSELNVNALELDDSALYLCASNSGGISYEQYFGPGTRLTVT.